The text below deals with one TCR beta chain. Its specificity is not known. The protocol was immunoSEQ multiplex PCR, while the TCRdb copy is restricted to in-frame clones and leaves out a portion. The sample yields approximately 57,000 clones, 78% seen once. This entry comes from a study of vaccination effects on CD4 cells after COVID-19. Study overall: Expansion of antigen-specific CD4+ T cells with viral peptide pools was carried out by the ViraFEST assay before sequencing.

This CDR3 is 17 amino acids long. The V segment lost 0 bases and the J segment 1 base; nucleotides outside the gene matches: 8. CDR1 is MGHRA and CDR2 is YSYEKL in the germline V gene. Having been cultured for roughly 10 days, the cells underwent CD4+ T cell isolation. The participants, recipients of two vaccine doses, got either BNT162b2 or mRNA-1273. In the vaccine recipients, nucleocapsid antibodies were negative and there was no prior SARS-CoV-2 infection. Half the medium was swapped for IL-2 medium on days 3 and 7. The material sequenced was CD4+ T cells from PBMCs cultured without peptide, taken after COVID-19 vaccination. The source of this sequence is a human donor who received a COVID-19 vaccine. V and J are TRBV4-1 and TRBJ2-5, with 7 bases aligning to TRBD1. The CDR3 DNA reads as TGCGCCAGCAGCCAAGACCCCTGGGGACAGCCCCAAGAGACCCAGTACTTC. It encodes CASSQDPWGQPQETQYF.